The subject of this entry is one T cell receptor beta chain. These data come from a study of cytomegalovirus exposure and HLA in healthy donors. Study-wide background: Falling in the Caucasian-associated ancestry cluster were approximately 84% of under 450 genotyped donors.

After removal of 2 bases from V and 0 bases from J, the junction contained 8 bases not matched to a gene. The CDR3 consists of 17 residues. Germline V gene sequence: CDR1 LNHDA, CDR2 SQIVND (reference sequence). With 60 Vbeta and 13 Jbeta primers, the PCR was carried out. Original analysis: A follow-up analysis tallied some 80 million unique TCR beta chains, roughly 11 million shared. Libraries were prepared by immunoSEQ multiplex PCR; TCRdb keeps only in-frame clonotypes and omits some of them. V, J and clone size reflect that table, while D and trimming were determined from the DNA. This table has roughly 100,000 clones, 78% appearing once.

The TCR originated in a man younger than 40 in good health and CMV-seronegative. This rearrangement joins TRBV19 to TRBJ2-5, with TRBD2 matching 8 bases. Sequences were obtained from PBMCs. CDR3 region: CASSIIPSGGYQETQYF. Written as DNA, the CDR3 is TGTGCCAGTAGTATAATCCCCAGCGGGGGTTACCAAGAGACCCAGTACTTC.